Presented here are 24 T cell receptor beta chains from one specimen sequenced in a study of beta chain features in type 1 diabetes. The authors reverse transcribed all of the isolated RNA, so sequencing captured expressed TCRB transcripts. Sequencing was performed with immunoSEQ multiplex PCR; in TCRdb, only in-frame clones are kept and a portion is missing. The top ten clones hold 0.035% to 0.04% of a sample with fewer than 500,000 clones, roughly 13% of them seen once. The specimen was naive CD4+ T cells from blood. Receptors were obtained from a man aged 25 to 40 in good health.

The chain joins TRBV11-2 to TRBJ1-5; D gene uncertain. The germline CDR1 and CDR2 sequences are SGHAT and FQNNGV. This CDR3 is 13 amino acids long. The V end lost 0 bases, the J end lost 6 bases, and 6 bases lay between the germline ends. The CDR3 reads CASSLEGGQPQHF. Written as DNA, the CDR3 is TGTGCCAGCAGCTTAGAGGGCGGTCAGCCCCAGCATTTT.

This rearrangement joins TRBV11-3 to TRBJ2-4; D unclear. CDR3 size: 14 residues. V dropped 0 bases and J dropped 3 bases, with 6 bases sitting between them. Germline-derived CDR1 and CDR2 are SGHNT and YENEEA. CDR3 residues: CASSLDFGKNIQYF. For the CDR3, the DNA is TGTGCCAGCAGCTTAGACTTCGGCAAAAACATTCAGTACTTC.

The V and J genes are TRBV18 and TRBJ2-4; 7 bases are a match to TRBD1. The CDR3 extends over 15 amino acids. The germline V gene encodes CDR1 KGHSH and CDR2 LQKENI. V dropped 4 bases and J dropped 7; count of bases not matched to a gene: 10. CDR3 amino acids: CASSLGTVGSNIQYF. The CDR3 bases are TGTGCCAGCTCACTTGGGACAGTAGGTAGCAACATTCAGTACTTC.

This clone was recorded a few times. This chain uses TRBV11-2 with TRBJ2-7; the D is unclear. CDR3 size: 13 residues. Germline lookup yields CDR1 SGHAT and CDR2 FQNNGV. The germline V and J ends were trimmed by 0 bases and 6 bases, with 9 bases remaining between them. DNA for the CDR3: TGTGCCAGCAGCTTAGAGAGGCGTGGCGAGCAGTACTTC. Its translation: CASSLERRGEQYF.

This clone has just a few counts. This chain joins TRBV7-9 and TRBJ1-3, with a possible D match to TRBD1 (5 bases). Between the trimmed V and J ends, which lost 4 bases and 0 bases, there was a span of 7 bases. CDR1 is SEHNR, CDR2 FQNEAQ, per germline (reference sequence). This CDR3 has 14 amino acids. The chain's CDR3 is CASSSDTSGNTIYF. CDR3 coding DNA: TGTGCCAGCAGCTCGGACACCTCTGGAAACACCATATATTTT.

This chain connects TRBV30 to TRBJ2-1; D is undetermined. CDR1 GTSNPN and CDR2 SVGIG come from the germline V gene (reference sequence). The CDR3 is made up of 14 amino acids. Trimming took 0 bases from V and 7 from J, leaving 13 bases between them. For the CDR3, the DNA is TGTGCCTGGAGTGTGACTTTAAAAATTAATGAGCAGTTCTTC. Its translation: CAWSVTLKINEQFF.

Only a few counts were recorded for this clone. The rearrangement uses TRBV2 and TRBJ1-2; tentatively, D is TRBD1 (6 bases). Germline V gene sequence: CDR1 SNHLY, CDR2 FYNNEI. This CDR3 spans 11 amino acids. Deletions cut 8 bases from V and 6 bases from J, with 10 bases between. The CDR3 is CASAGDNGYTF. In DNA form, the CDR3 reads TGTGCCAGCGCAGGGGACAATGGCTACACCTTC.

This clone was detected only a few times. Other nucleotide sequences in the sample specify the same CDR3. The chain is built from TRBV7-2 and TRBJ2-3; TRBD2 matches at 7 bases. Germline V gene data show CDR1 as SGHTA and CDR2 as FQGNSA. After removal of 1 base from V and 1 base from J, the junction contained 2 bases not matched to a gene. The CDR3 consists of 15 residues. The chain's CDR3 is CASSLGLAGTDTQYF. The CDR3 DNA reads as TGTGCCAGCAGCTTAGGACTAGCAGGCACAGATACGCAGTATTTT.

The chain links TRBV28 to TRBJ2-6; D remains ambiguous. The CDR3 sequence is 16 residues long. Germline V gene lookup returns CDR1 MDHEN and CDR2 SYDVKM. V lost 2 bases, J lost 0 bases, and 8 bases lay in between. The CDR3 DNA follows: TGTGCCAGCAGTTTAATAGTCGGCTCTGGGGCCAACGTCCTGACTTTC. Amino acids: CASSLIVGSGANVLTF.

The rearrangement uses TRBV20-1 and TRBJ2-1, with 7 bases matching TRBD2. Germline values: CDR1 DFQATT, CDR2 SNEGSKA (reference sequence). V was clipped by 3 bases and J by 14 bases; unmatched bases: 7. The CDR3 has 11 amino acids. The CDR3 reads CSASWGGAEFF. In DNA, the CDR3 is TGCAGTGCTAGTTGGGGGGGAGCTGAGTTCTTC.

In regard to this clone: This sample includes further DNA sequences coding for the same CDR3. V gene TRBV18 combines with J gene TRBJ2-5; 7 bases fit TRBD1. Germline assignment: CDR1 KGHSH and CDR2 LQKENI. This CDR3 has 13 residues. Trimming at V came to 1 base and at J to 5 bases, leaving 1 base not matched to a gene. CDR3 residues: CASSPQGAETQYF. DNA for the CDR3: TGTGCCAGCTCACCACAGGGGGCGGAGACCCAGTACTTC. The whole variable domain, filled in from reference TRBV18 and TRBJ2-5, reads NAGVMQNPRHLVRRRGQEARLRCSPMKGHSHVYWYRQLPEEGLKFMVYLQKENIIDESGMPKERFSAEFPKEGPSILRIQQVVRGDSAAYFCASSPQGAETQYFGPGTRLLVL.

The rearrangement uses TRBV19 and TRBJ1-1; D uncertain. CDR3 length: 13 amino acids. CDR1 is LNHDA and CDR2 is SQIVND in the germline V gene (reference sequence). Trimming took 6 bases from V and 5 from J, leaving 13 bases between them. CDR3 nucleotides: TGTGCCAGTAGGGTTCCTCCAAGGACTGAAGCTTTCTTT. Translated: CASRVPPRTEAFF.

The chain links TRBV6-5 to TRBJ1-5; 7 bases match TRBD1. The germline V gene has CDR1 MNHEY and CDR2 SVGAGI. This CDR3 is built from 14 residues. Unmatched junction bases numbered 5, after V lost 5 bases and J lost 4 bases. In DNA, the CDR3 is TGTGCCAGCAGTCAGGACAGGAGGAATCAGCCCCAGCATTTT. Its protein product is CASSQDRRNQPQHF.

The V call is TRBV5-1, the J call TRBJ2-2, with D possibly TRBD1 on 5 matching bases. This CDR3 has 15 amino acids. Between the trimmed V and J ends, which lost 2 bases and 1 base, there was a span of 9 bases. Per the germline V gene, CDR1 is SGHRS and CDR2 is YFSETQ. The CDR3 spells CASSLLDRNTGELFF. As DNA, the CDR3 is TGCGCCAGCAGCTTACTTGACAGGAACACCGGGGAGCTGTTTTTT. The complete variable domain, with remaining parts taken from reference TRBV5-1 and TRBJ2-2, reads KAGVTQTPRYLIKTRGQQVTLSCSPISGHRSVSWYQQTPGQGLQFLFEYFSETQRNKGNFPGRFSGRQFSNSRSEMNVSTLELGDSALYLCASSLLDRNTGELFFGEGSRLTVL.

This rearrangement joins TRBV5-1 to TRBJ2-1; TRBD2 matches 10 bases. Per germline, CDR1 SGHRS and CDR2 YFSETQ. The CDR3 totals 16 residues. J lost 1 base, V lost 4 bases, and 5 bases had no gene match. CDR3 loop: CASSVLAGASYNEQFF. The CDR3 DNA sequence: TGCGCCAGCAGCGTTCTAGCGGGAGCATCCTACAATGAGCAGTTCTTC. Together with reference TRBV5-1 and TRBJ2-1, the CDR3 gives the full variable domain: KAGVTQTPRYLIKTRGQQVTLSCSPISGHRSVSWYQQTPGQGLQFLFEYFSETQRNKGNFPGRFSGRQFSNSRSEMNVSTLELGDSALYLCASSVLAGASYNEQFFGPGTRLTVL.

This clone was observed a handful of times. This CDR3 is also generated by other DNA sequences in the sample. The chain links TRBV7-2 to TRBJ1-1; D gene unclear. Germline CDR1 reads SGHTA; CDR2 reads FQGNSA. Trimming removed 1 base from V and 2 bases from J, with 11 bases in between. CDR3 length: 15 residues. For the CDR3, the DNA is TGTGCCAGCAGCTTAGAGGGTTTGCTTAACACTGAAGCTTTCTTT. Protein: CASSLEGLLNTEAFF.

This clone was seen a few times. The gene calls are TRBV10-3 and TRBJ2-3, with 7 bases that match TRBD1. The V segment lost 7 bases and the J segment 5 bases; nucleotides outside the gene matches: 3. The length of the CDR3 is 12 residues. Germline values: CDR1 ENHRY, CDR2 SYGVKD. CDR3 sequence (DNA): TGTGCCATCAAGGGGGCTGGAGATACGCAGTATTTT. It encodes CAIKGAGDTQYF.

The chain carries TRBV29-1 and TRBJ1-1; D not resolved. The CDR3 contains 14 residues. The V gene lost 2 bases and the J gene lost 4 bases, with 14 bases spanning the gap. CDR1 and CDR2 from the germline V gene are SQVTM and ANQGSEA. The CDR3 spells CSVEPLGWGTEAFF. CDR3 nucleotide sequence: TGCAGCGTTGAACCCCTGGGTTGGGGCACTGAAGCTTTCTTT. The full variable domain, its missing parts supplied by reference TRBV29-1 and TRBJ1-1, is SAVISQKPSRDICQRGTSLTIQCQVDSQVTMMFWYRQQPGQSLTLIATANQGSEATYESGFVIDKFPISRPNLTFSTLTVSNMSPEDSSIYLCSVEPLGWGTEAFFGQGTRLTVV.

This sequence joins TRBV10-3 and TRBJ2-2; TRBD2 matches at 7 bases. Germline V gene data show CDR1 as ENHRY and CDR2 as SYGVKD. V lost 10 bases and J lost 5; bases outside the gene matches: 1. The CDR3 covers 11 residues. The CDR3 bases are TGTGCCACTAGCGGTACCGGGGAGCTGTTTTTT. Its translation is CATSGTGELFF.

This clone was picked up a small number of times. An end of the junction does not agree with germline; a read error may underlie this. The chain combines TRBV11-2 with TRBJ1-1; no firm D call. The CDR3 runs to 10 residues. Germline loops: CDR1 SGHAT, CDR2 FQNNGV. The CDR3 reads CASSLAEVSF. CDR3 coding DNA: TGTGCCAGCAGCTTAGCCGAGGTGTCCTTT.

The chain carries TRBV4-3 and TRBJ1-2; D gene unclear. The CDR3 extends over 14 amino acids. The V gene's germline CDR1 is LGHNA and CDR2 YSLEER. V shed 0 bases and J shed 1 base, with 6 bases lying between them. DNA for the CDR3: TGCGCCAGCAGCCAAGATAGACTTAACTATGGCTACACCTTC. It encodes CASSQDRLNYGYTF.

The chain employs TRBV7-9 and TRBJ1-1; no clear D gene. V gave up 8 bases and J gave up 0 bases, with 16 bases separating them. The length of the CDR3 is 15 residues. Germline V gives CDR1 SEHNR, CDR2 FQNEAQ (reference sequence). This chain's CDR3 is CASRTFGGMNTEAFF. CDR3 bases: TGTGCCAGCCGAACCTTCGGAGGAATGAACACTGAAGCTTTCTTT.

A few counts support this clone. V and J are TRBV9 and TRBJ2-5; no firm D call. V lost 3 bases, J lost 5 bases, and 14 bases lay in between. Germline V lookup: CDR1 SGDLS, CDR2 YYNGEE. This CDR3 region has 14 residues. The chain's CDR3 is CASSGHGGKETQYF. CDR3 bases: TGTGCCAGCAGCGGGCACGGCGGAAAGGAGACCCAGTACTTC.

DNA of the CDR3: TGTGCCAGCAGCGTCGATCCAACCCTCTATGGCTACACCTTC. Translation: CASSVDPTLYGYTF. V is TRBV9 and J is TRBJ1-2; D gene uncertain. The CDR3 length is 14 residues. Germline loops: CDR1 SGDLS, CDR2 YYNGEE. V lost 2 bases and J lost 4, with 12 bases in between.